The sequence of this TCR beta chain was determined in a study of response to subunit inactivated influenza vaccine. TCRdb reanalysed the RT-PCR reads using MiXCR and keeps one entry per CDR3 protein. The sample includes 160,000 or so distinct CDR3 sequences, around 9.9% of them seen just once. This clonotype was observed at least ten times. This clonotype was sampled from a man between 45 and 60 years old who received an inactivated influenza vaccine. Sequenced material: non-naive T cells sorted from PBMCs, taken 45 days after vaccination.

The CDR3 reads CASTTTGVHRELFF. In DNA, the CDR3 is TGTGCCAGCACTACGACAGGGGTTCACCGGGAGCTGTTTTTT. V gene TRBV2 combines with J gene TRBJ2-2; 8 nucleotides line up with TRBD1. Germline trimming cut 7 bases from V and 9 bases from J; bases unmatched to any gene: 10. This CDR3 comprises 14 residues. CDR1 and CDR2 from the germline V gene are SNHLY and FYNNEI.